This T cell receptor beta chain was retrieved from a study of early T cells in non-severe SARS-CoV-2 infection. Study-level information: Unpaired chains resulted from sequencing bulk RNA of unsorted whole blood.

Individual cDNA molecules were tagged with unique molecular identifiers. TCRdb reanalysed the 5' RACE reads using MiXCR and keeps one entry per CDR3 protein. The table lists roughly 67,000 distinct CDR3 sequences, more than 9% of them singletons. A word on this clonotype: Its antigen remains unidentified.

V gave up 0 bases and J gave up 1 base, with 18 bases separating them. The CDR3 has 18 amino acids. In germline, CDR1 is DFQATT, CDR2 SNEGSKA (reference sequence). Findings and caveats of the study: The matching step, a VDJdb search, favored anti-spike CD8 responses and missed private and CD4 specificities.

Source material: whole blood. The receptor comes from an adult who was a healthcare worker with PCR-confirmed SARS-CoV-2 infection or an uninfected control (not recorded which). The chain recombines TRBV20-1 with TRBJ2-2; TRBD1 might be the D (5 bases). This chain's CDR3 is CSARDSSRQTGNTGELFF. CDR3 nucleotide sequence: TGCAGTGCTAGAGATTCCTCAAGACAGACTGGGAACACCGGGGAGCTGTTTTTT.